This entry concerns a single T cell receptor (beta chain). Its antigen is undetermined. One end of the junction is discordant with germline, which a read error may explain. MiXCR, applied by TCRdb to the PCR reads, yields one record per CDR3 protein. Of around 470,000 distinct CDR3 sequences in the sample, roughly 24% were seen once. This sample is drawn from a study of molecular identifiers for immune sequencing clone quantification. Overall study results and limits: Clonotypes topping 20 RNA copies carried over 97% of effector molecules but under 1% of naive ones. Reportedly, one cell's Jurkat TCR RNA was detected within one million naive CD8 cells.

Sequenced sample: naive CD8+ T cells from blood, with Jurkat cell RNA spiked in. Described subset: FACS-sorted CD8+CD4-CCR7+CD45RA+ naive T cells. This TCR came from a human donor in good health. Some libraries in this study had Jurkat cell RNA spiked in.

CDR3 coding DNA: TGCGCCAGCAGCCAAGAAAGGCAGGGAAACACAGATATGCAGTATTTT. Protein product: CASSQERQGNTDMQYF. The rearrangement links TRBV4-1 to TRBJ2-3, with D tentatively TRBD1 (5 bases). There are 16 residues in the CDR3. Germline V gene data show CDR1 as MGHRA and CDR2 as YSYEKL.